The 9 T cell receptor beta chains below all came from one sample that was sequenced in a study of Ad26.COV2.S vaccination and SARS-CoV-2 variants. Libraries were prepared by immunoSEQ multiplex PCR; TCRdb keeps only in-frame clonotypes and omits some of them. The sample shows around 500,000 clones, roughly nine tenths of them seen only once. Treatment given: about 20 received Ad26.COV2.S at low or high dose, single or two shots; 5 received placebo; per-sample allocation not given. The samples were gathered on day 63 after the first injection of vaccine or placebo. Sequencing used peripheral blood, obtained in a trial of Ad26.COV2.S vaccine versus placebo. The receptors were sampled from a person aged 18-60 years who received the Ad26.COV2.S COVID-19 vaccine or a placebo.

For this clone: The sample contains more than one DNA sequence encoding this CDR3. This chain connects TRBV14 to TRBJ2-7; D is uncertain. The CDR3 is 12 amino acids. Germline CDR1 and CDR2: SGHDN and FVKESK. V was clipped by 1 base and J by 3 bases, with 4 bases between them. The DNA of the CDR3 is TGTGCCAGCAGCCAAGTGCTCTACGAGCAGTACTTC. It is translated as CASSQVLYEQYF.

For the CDR3, the DNA is TGTGCCAGCAGCCTACGGGATGGGGCGAATTCACCCCTCCACTTT. Its translation: CASSLRDGANSPLHF. J is TRBJ1-6 and V is TRBV7-9; D possibly corresponds to TRBD1 (5 bases). Trimming took 5 bases from V and 7 from J, leaving 15 bases between them. The CDR3 runs 15 residues. Germline CDR1 is SEHNR and CDR2 is FQNEAQ (reference sequence).

DNA of the CDR3: TGTGCCAGCAGCGTGCAGAGGGGGGAGGCGAACTACAATGAGCAGTTCTTC. This sequence encodes CASSVQRGEANYNEQFF. This chain links TRBV9 with TRBJ2-1, with D possibly called TRBD1 or TRBD2 (6 bases each). CDR1 is SGDLS and CDR2 is YYNGEE in the germline V gene. The CDR3 totals 17 residues. Trimming cost V 2 bases and J 3 bases, with 18 bases left between them.

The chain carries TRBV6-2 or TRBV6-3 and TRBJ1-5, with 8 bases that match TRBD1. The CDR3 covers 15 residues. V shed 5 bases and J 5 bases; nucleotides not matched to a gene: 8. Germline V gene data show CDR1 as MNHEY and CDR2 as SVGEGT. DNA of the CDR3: TGTGCCAGCAGTCTGGACAGGGTTTGGGATCAGCCCCAGCATTTT. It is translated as CASSLDRVWDQPQHF.

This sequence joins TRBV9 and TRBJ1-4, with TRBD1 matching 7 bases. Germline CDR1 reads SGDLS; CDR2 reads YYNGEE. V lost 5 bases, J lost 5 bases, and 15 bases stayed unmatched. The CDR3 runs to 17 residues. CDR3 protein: CASSRSVGGQGNEKLFF. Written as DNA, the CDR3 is TGTGCCAGCAGTAGGTCCGTAGGGGGCCAAGGGAATGAAAAACTGTTTTTT.

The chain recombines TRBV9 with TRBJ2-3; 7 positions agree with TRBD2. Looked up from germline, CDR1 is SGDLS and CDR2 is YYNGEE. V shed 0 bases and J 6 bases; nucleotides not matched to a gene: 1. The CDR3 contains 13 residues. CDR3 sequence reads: CASSVGSGDTQYF. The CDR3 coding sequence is TGTGCCAGCAGCGTAGGTAGCGGGGATACGCAGTATTTT.

The CDR3 DNA reads as TGTGCCAGCAGGGGCCCCGGTGATTCACCCCTCCACTTT. It is translated as CASRGPGDSPLHF. This rearrangement joins TRBV28 to TRBJ1-6; D unresolved. V shed 6 bases and J shed 8 bases, with 11 bases lying between them. Germline-derived CDR1 and CDR2 are MDHEN and SYDVKM. CDR3 length: 13 residues.

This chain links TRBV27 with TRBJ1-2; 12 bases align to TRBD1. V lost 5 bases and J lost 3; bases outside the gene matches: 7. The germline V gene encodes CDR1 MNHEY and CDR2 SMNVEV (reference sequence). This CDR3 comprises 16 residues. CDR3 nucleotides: TGTGCCAGCAGTCCCGGGACAGGGGGCGGCTACTATGGCTACACCTTC. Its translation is CASSPGTGGGYYGYTF.

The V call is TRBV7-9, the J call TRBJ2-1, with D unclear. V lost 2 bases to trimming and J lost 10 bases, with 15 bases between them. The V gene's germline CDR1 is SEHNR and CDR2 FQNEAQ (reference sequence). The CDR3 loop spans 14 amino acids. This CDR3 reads CASSLTLSAMEQFF. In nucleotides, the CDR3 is TGTGCCAGCAGCTTAACCCTCTCAGCGATGGAGCAGTTCTTC.